The rows below give T cell receptor beta chains drawn from one sample of a study of shared clonotypes between healthy human individuals. Measured with immunoSEQ multiplex PCR; TCRdb has only the in-frame clones, and not every one. The profile shows around 2,000,000 clones, about 95% of them singletons. Material: naive CD8+ T cells sorted from blood. Source of these receptors: a man between 18 and 35 years old in good health. Each CDR3 is given with its conserved first and last residue. A D gene is named only where the DNA matches it firmly. Clone size is shown for a subset of rows, as once, few, many or a class of expanded clone.

clone size	D gene	V gene	J gene	CDR3 DNA	CDR3 protein
-	-	TRBV4-3	TRBJ2-3	TGCGCCAGCAGCCCAGGGACGGCCTTTTCAGATACGCAGTATTTT	CASSPGTAFSDTQYF
-	-	TRBV12-5	TRBJ1-1	TGTGCTAGTGCCTTAGGGCGGACTGAAGCTTTCTTT	CASALGRTEAFF
-	TRBD2	TRBV29-1	TRBJ2-1	TGCAGCGGACTAGCGGGTTACAATGAGCAGTTCTTC	CSGLAGYNEQFF
-	-	TRBV7-9	TRBJ2-7	TGTGCCAGCAGCGGGCATAATAGCGGAGCCTACGAGCAGTACTTC	CASSGHNSGAYEQYF
-	-	TRBV4-2	TRBJ1-1	TGTGCCAGCAGCCAAGGAACAGGGAGCACTGAAGCTTTCTTT	CASSQGTGSTEAFF
-	TRBD1	TRBV25-1	TRBJ2-7	TGTGCCAGCAGTGAATCGGGGACAGGGTACGAGCAGTACTTC	CASSESGTGYEQYF
-	TRBD2	TRBV28	TRBJ2-2	TGTGCCAGCAGACTCACGACAGGGTGGCTAGCGGGGGGGCCTAAGAACACCGGGGAGCTGTTTTTT	CASRLTTGWLAGGPKNTGELFF
once	TRBD2	TRBV27	TRBJ2-1	TGTGCCAGCAGTTTAGGACTAGCGGGGTCTTCCTACAATGAGCAGTTCTTC	CASSLGLAGSSYNEQFF
-	-	TRBV27	TRBJ2-7	TGTGCCAGCAGTTTGGCGGCGGGCTACGAGCAGTACTTC	CASSLAAGYEQYF
-	TRBD1	TRBV28	TRBJ1-5	TGTGCCAGCAACAGGGGTAGCAATCAGCCCCAGCATTTT	CASNRGSNQPQHF